These T cell receptor beta chains were read from a single sample in a study of blood T cells in healthy people across ages. TCRdb redid the calling of the 5' RACE reads with MiXCR, one entry per CDR3 protein. The sample holds about 320,000 distinct CDR3 sequences, roughly a quarter seen once. Sequenced sample: blood. The source is a woman in her 70s in good health. Each CDR3 is given with its conserved first and last residue. Each record gives: clone size, V gene, CDR3 protein. Some rows mark clone size as missing; the rest say once, few, many or name a class of expanded clone.

clone_size: once
v_call: TRBV20-1
cdr3_aa: CSASRGADQETQYF

clone_size: NA
v_call: TRBV6-5
cdr3_aa: CASSYGGGSNEKLFF

clone_size: NA
v_call: TRBV12-3/TRBV12-4
cdr3_aa: CASRESEVGEQFF

clone_size: many
v_call: TRBV2
cdr3_aa: CASSDDFGETQYF

clone_size: few
v_call: TRBV5-5
cdr3_aa: CASSGGQGSDTQYF

clone_size: NA
v_call: TRBV20-1
cdr3_aa: CSARDSGTDTQYF

clone_size: few
v_call: TRBV2
cdr3_aa: CASNAGENAGELFF

clone_size: NA
v_call: TRBV2
cdr3_aa: CASSPTGSTETQYF

clone_size: NA
v_call: TRBV7-2
cdr3_aa: CASSSSGFYEQYF

clone_size: few
v_call: TRBV15
cdr3_aa: CATSRDDRGHEQFF

clone_size: few
v_call: TRBV9
cdr3_aa: CASSVGLMGTGELFF

clone_size: NA
v_call: TRBV6-2/TRBV6-3
cdr3_aa: CASSYSTTGGPSEQYF

clone_size: NA
v_call: TRBV4-1
cdr3_aa: CASSQEEYYEQYF

clone_size: few
v_call: TRBV7-9
cdr3_aa: CASSLVGGNTDTQYF

clone_size: NA
v_call: TRBV7-3
cdr3_aa: CASSLDRGADTQYF

clone_size: NA
v_call: TRBV6-2/TRBV6-3
cdr3_aa: CASRAPGLASYEQYF

clone_size: few
v_call: TRBV7-2
cdr3_aa: CASLPDRGETQYF

clone_size: once
v_call: TRBV28
cdr3_aa: CASSPPGLGNTIYF